This T cell receptor beta chain was recorded in a study of cytomegalovirus exposure and HLA in healthy donors. Whole-study results and caveats: Being productive about 87% or about 30% of the time was typical of most TCR beta V segments in an earlier analysis.

A word on this clone: Its antigen remains unknown.

This CDR3 has 15 amino acids. Per the germline V gene, CDR1 is MNHEY and CDR2 is SMNVEV (reference sequence). Deletions cut 5 bases from V and 5 bases from J, with 18 bases between. In the PCR, 60 Vbeta and 13 Jbeta primers were used. TCRdb's table, derived via immunoSEQ multiplex PCR, lists solely in-frame clones and lacks some. The sample has approximately 150,000 clones; 76% are singletons. This TCR came from a woman in her thirties or forties in good health and CMV-seronegative. This chain joins TRBV27 and TRBJ1-2; D may be TRBD1 (6 bases). Sequencing used PBMCs. The CDR3 is CASSPRGWGLYGYTF. DNA for the CDR3: TGTGCCAGCAGTCCCAGGGGATGGGGCTTGTATGGCTACACCTTC.